The entry below describes one TCR beta chain. This record belongs to a study of blood T cell repertoires in COVID-19. Trimming removed 2 bases from V and 5 bases from J, with 9 bases in between. CDR1 and CDR2 (germline): SGHTA, FQGTGA. The CDR3 extends over 13 amino acids. The method was immunoSEQ multiplex PCR; TCRdb's version includes in-frame clones alone and lacks a portion of them. The repertoire holds about 12,000 clones, with approximately 77% as singletons. Seattle-derived patients entered the study during active infection and were followed longitudinally. The chain employs TRBV7-3 and TRBJ2-5, with D unresolved. This sequence originates from a man aged 55 to 70 with COVID-19, enrolled during active disease. Material: peripheral blood. In DNA form, the CDR3 reads TGTGCCAGCAGCTTACGTTATCGGGAGACCCAGTACTTC. Its protein product is CASSLRYRETQYF.